This record covers a single T cell receptor beta chain. Its antigen is still unknown. TCRdb independently ran MiXCR on the reads; one entry per CDR3 protein. The sample records 250,000 to 300,000 distinct CDR3 sequences, about 20% being singletons. The sample is drawn from a study of T cell repertoires in cytomegalovirus infection. As for the study in general: CMV infection and matching HLA type were both indicated by public TCR beta signatures. Findings of the study overall: Clonotypes of TCR beta that were HLA-C-restricted and CMV-specific dominated the ex vivo response. Summed frequency of public TCR beta families distinguished CMV carriers with the relevant HLA.

The CDR3 is made up of 15 amino acids. V was trimmed by 2 bases and J by 8 bases, leaving 15 bases between them. Per the germline V gene, CDR1 is LGHNA and CDR2 is YSLEER. Here the sequenced sample was cultured PBMCs, taken from culture after CMV antigen stimulation. The chain couples TRBV4-3 to TRBJ1-4; no reliable D call. The TCR sequence derives from a human donor in good health (CMV status not recorded). Some clones in this sample may be carry-over from other donors' samples. CDR3 in DNA: TGCGCCAGCAGCCAAAGTCTAGGGTTTGGCGAAAAACTGTTTTTT. Translation: CASSQSLGFGEKLFF.